Listed below are T cell receptor beta chains from one sample, sequenced in a study of cytomegalovirus exposure and HLA in healthy donors. Assay: immunoSEQ multiplex PCR; the TCRdb copy retains only in-frame clones and omits some. The sample has under 70,000 clones; about 89% are singletons. Sequencing was done on a sample of PBMCs. The origin of the receptors is a woman in her late teens or twenties in good health and CMV-seronegative. Each CDR3 is given with its conserved first and last residue. The D gene is left open where the match is weak. Clone size is given for some rows only: seen once, a few or many times, or a class if the clone is expanded.

TRBV7-2	TRBD2	14	TRBJ2-5	.	CASSLTGGEETQYF	TGTGCCAGCAGCTTAACGGGAGGGGAGGAGACCCAGTACTTC
TRBV27	.	15	TRBJ2-3	.	CASSPKTFYTDTQYF	TGTGCCAGCAGTCCCAAGACTTTTTACACAGATACGCAGTATTTT
TRBV6-4	.	15	TRBJ1-6	.	CASSPTDSYNSPLHF	TGTGCCAGCAGTCCGACAGACTCCTATAATTCACCCCTCCACTTT
TRBV28	.	13	TRBJ1-5	.	CASSRQINQPQHF	TGTGCCAGCAGTAGACAGATCAATCAGCCCCAGCATTTT
TRBV7-2	TRBD2	16	TRBJ2-1	.	CASSLGTLSGGDEQFF	TGTGCCAGCAGCTTAGGTACCCTGTCGGGGGGGGATGAGCAGTTCTTC
TRBV19	TRBD1	17	TRBJ2-3	.	CASTLETGQSSTDTQYF	TGTGCCAGTACTCTAGAGACGGGACAGTCTAGCACAGATACGCAGTATTTT
TRBV6-1	TRBD1	14	TRBJ2-7	.	CASTEGQGPYEQYF	TGTGCCAGCACCGAGGGACAGGGCCCCTACGAGCAGTACTTC
TRBV27	TRBD1	13	TRBJ1-1	.	CASRDRGNTEAFF	TGTGCCAGCCGGGACAGGGGTAACACTGAAGCTTTCTTT
TRBV7-2	TRBD1	13	TRBJ1-2	.	CASSPQGLGGYTF	TGTGCCAGCAGCCCACAGGGGTTGGGTGGCTACACCTTC
TRBV29-1	TRBD1	13	TRBJ2-1	once	CSVQGARYNEQFF	TGCAGCGTACAGGGGGCACGGTACAATGAGCAGTTCTTC
TRBV18	.	14	TRBJ2-1	.	CASSPARGRNEQFF	TGTGCCAGCTCACCAGCTAGAGGGCGCAATGAGCAGTTCTTC
TRBV27	.	11	TRBJ2-7	few	CASRRGLEQYF	TGTGCCAGCAGACGAGGGCTCGAGCAGTACTTC
TRBV27	.	15	TRBJ1-5	.	CASSLYRGVDQPQHF	TGTGCCAGCAGTTTATATCGGGGTGTGGATCAGCCCCAGCATTTT
TRBV18	TRBD1	14	TRBJ1-2	.	CASSLTGGDYGYTF	TGTGCCAGCTCACTGACAGGGGGCGACTATGGCTACACCTTC
TRBV11-1	TRBD2	15	TRBJ2-3	.	CASNSLAGSTDTQYF	TGTGCCAGCAACTCCCTAGCGGGGAGCACAGATACGCAGTATTTT
TRBV7-3	TRBD1	14	TRBJ1-1	.	CASSPGTENTEAFF	TGTGCCAGCAGTCCGGGGACAGAGAACACTGAAGCTTTCTTT
TRBV5-1	TRBD1	15	TRBJ1-2	.	CASSVMTGDGYGYTF	TGCGCCAGCAGCGTAATGACAGGGGATGGCTATGGCTACACCTTC
TRBV11-3	TRBD1	16	TRBJ2-7	.	CASSLECGQGSYEQYF	TGTGCCAGCAGCTTAGAATGTGGACAGGGTAGCTACGAGCAGTACTTC
TRBV4-1	TRBD2	18	TRBJ2-3	.	CASSQTRLAGARTDTQYF	TGCGCCAGCAGCCAAACACGACTAGCGGGGGCCCGCACAGATACGCAGTATTTT
TRBV11-1	.	15	TRBJ1-1	.	CASSPERVMNTEAFF	TGTGCCAGCAGCCCAGAGAGGGTCATGAACACTGAAGCTTTCTTT
TRBV7-2	.	13	TRBJ2-2	.	CASSLVEGGELFF	TGTGCCAGCAGCTTAGTAGAGGGCGGGGAGCTGTTTTTT
TRBV7-3	.	13	TRBJ2-2	few	CASSLGGAGELFF	TGTGCCAGCAGCTTAGGCGGGGCCGGGGAGCTGTTTTTT
TRBV9	.	14	TRBJ1-2	once	CASSVGGLLYGYTF	TGTGCCAGCAGCGTAGGGGGCCTTCTCTATGGCTACACCTTC
TRBV28	TRBD1	15	TRBJ2-2	.	CASSRDRVGTGELFF	TGTGCCAGCAGCAGGGACAGGGTGGGGACCGGGGAGCTGTTTTTT
TRBV30	.	13	TRBJ2-1	.	CAWSGHGYNEQFF	TGTGCCTGGAGTGGCCACGGCTACAATGAGCAGTTCTTC
TRBV25-1	.	14	TRBJ1-4	.	CASRDITTNEKLFF	TGTGCCAGTAGAGACATCACAACTAATGAAAAACTGTTTTTT
TRBV30	.	16	TRBJ2-1	once	CASKGARGGNYNEQFF	TGTGCCTCAAAAGGAGCCAGGGGCGGAAACTACAATGAGCAGTTCTTC
TRBV19	.	14	TRBJ1-5	.	CASSIRGSNQPQHF	TGTGCCAGTAGTATTCGGGGTAGTAATCAGCCCCAGCATTTT
TRBV4-2	TRBD2	15	TRBJ2-7	once	CASSQGGLAGHEQYF	TGTGCCAGCAGCCAGGGGGGACTAGCGGGCCACGAGCAGTACTTC
TRBV27	.	19	TRBJ1-4	.	CASSLSTRKTQQGGEKLFF	TGTGCCAGCAGTTTATCAACGAGAAAGACGCAACAGGGAGGGGAAAAACTGTTTTTT
TRBV4-2	.	13	TRBJ2-1	.	CASSQERVDEQFF	TGTGCCAGCAGCCAAGAACGGGTAGATGAGCAGTTCTTC
TRBV19	TRBD2	14	TRBJ2-1	.	CASTLAGGYNEQFF	TGTGCCAGTACGCTAGCGGGGGGCTACAATGAGCAGTTCTTC
TRBV4-3	.	16	TRBJ1-1	.	CASSHPKTGRDTEAFF	TGCGCCAGCAGCCACCCTAAGACAGGTCGGGACACTGAAGCTTTCTTT
TRBV6-4	.	13	TRBJ2-3	.	CASAETDTDTQYF	TGTGCCAGCGCGGAGACGGACACAGATACGCAGTATTTT
TRBV2	TRBD1	13	TRBJ2-7	.	CASRETGSYEQYF	TGTGCCAGCAGAGAGACAGGGTCCTACGAGCAGTACTTC
TRBV2	.	15	TRBJ1-1	.	CASSEMGLLNTEAFF	TGTGCCAGCAGTGAAATGGGACTGTTGAACACTGAAGCTTTCTTT
TRBV9	TRBD2	16	TRBJ2-2	.	CASSVTSGSGTGELFF	TGTGCCAGCAGCGTGACTAGCGGGAGTGGTACCGGGGAGCTGTTTTTT
TRBV30	TRBD1	14	TRBJ2-2	.	CAWRNRGSTGELFF	TGTGCCTGGAGGAACAGGGGGTCCACCGGGGAGCTGTTTTTT
TRBV28	TRBD1	16	TRBJ1-2	.	CASSSLQGAPNYGYTF	TGTGCCAGCAGTTCTTTACAGGGGGCGCCGAACTATGGCTACACCTTC
TRBV19	.	13	TRBJ1-1	few	CASITWGGTEAFF	TGTGCCAGTATCACCTGGGGGGGCACTGAAGCTTTCTTT
TRBV9	TRBD2	15	TRBJ2-3	few	CASSTSGGGADTQYF	TGTGCCAGCAGCACGAGCGGGGGAGGGGCAGATACGCAGTATTTT
TRBV5-1	.	13	TRBJ1-2	.	CASSLGDFYGYTF	TGCGCCAGCAGCTTGGGAGATTTCTATGGCTACACCTTC
TRBV7-8	TRBD1	15	TRBJ2-2	medium-sized	CASSLRTGSTGELFF	TGTGCCAGCAGCTTAAGGACAGGGTCGACCGGGGAGCTGTTTTTT
TRBV4-2	.	17	TRBJ2-1	.	CASSQVDLTGSWNEQFF	TGTGCCAGCAGCCAAGTTGACCTGACGGGATCGTGGAATGAGCAGTTCTTC
TRBV2	TRBD2	13	TRBJ2-1	.	CASGLAGLGEQFF	TGTGCCAGCGGGCTAGCGGGGTTGGGTGAGCAGTTCTTC